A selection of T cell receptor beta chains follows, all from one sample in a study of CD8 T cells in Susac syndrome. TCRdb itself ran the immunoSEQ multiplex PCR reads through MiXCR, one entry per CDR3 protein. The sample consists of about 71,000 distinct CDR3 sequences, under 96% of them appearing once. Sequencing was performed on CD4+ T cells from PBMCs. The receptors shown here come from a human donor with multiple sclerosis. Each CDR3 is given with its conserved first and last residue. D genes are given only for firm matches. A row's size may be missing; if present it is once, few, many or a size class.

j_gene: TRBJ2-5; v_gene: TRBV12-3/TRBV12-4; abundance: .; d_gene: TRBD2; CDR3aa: CASSLGQRGGRGETQYF; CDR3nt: TGTGCCAGCAGTTTAGGACAGCGGGGGGGCCGGGGAGAGACCCAGTACTTC
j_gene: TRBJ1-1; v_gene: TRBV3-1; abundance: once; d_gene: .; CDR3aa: CASSQQSTEAFF; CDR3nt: TGTGCCAGCAGCCAACAGAGCACTGAAGCTTTCTTT
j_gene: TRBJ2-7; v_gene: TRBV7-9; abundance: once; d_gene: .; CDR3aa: CASSRGLSSYEQYF; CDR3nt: TGTGCCAGCAGCCGAGGGTTGAGCTCCTACGAGCAGTACTTC
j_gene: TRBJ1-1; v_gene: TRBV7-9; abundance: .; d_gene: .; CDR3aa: CASRPSGGNTEAFF; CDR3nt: TGTGCCAGCAGGCCTTCCGGGGGTAACACTGAAGCTTTCTTT
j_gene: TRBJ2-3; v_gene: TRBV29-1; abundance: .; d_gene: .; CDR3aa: CSVSRGVGTDTQYF; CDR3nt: TGCAGCGTTTCCAGGGGAGTTGGTACAGATACGCAGTATTTT
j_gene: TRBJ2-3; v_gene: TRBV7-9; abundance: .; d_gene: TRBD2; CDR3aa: CASSWEGLGTDTQYF; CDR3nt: TGTGCCAGCAGTTGGGAGGGGTTGGGCACAGATACGCAGTATTTT
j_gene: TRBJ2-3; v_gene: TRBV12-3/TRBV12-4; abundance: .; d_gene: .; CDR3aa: CASSPKVMQYF; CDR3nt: TGTGCCAGCAGCCCCAAAGTAATGCAGTATTTT
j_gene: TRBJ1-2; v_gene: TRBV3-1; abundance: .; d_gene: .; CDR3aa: CASSPKGSEYYGYTF; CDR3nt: TGTGCCAGCAGCCCTAAAGGTAGCGAGTACTATGGCTACACCTTC
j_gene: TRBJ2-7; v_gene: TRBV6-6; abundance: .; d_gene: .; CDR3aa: CASRRQLSTYEQYF; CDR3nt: TGTGCCAGCAGACGACAGTTGAGCACCTACGAGCAGTACTTC
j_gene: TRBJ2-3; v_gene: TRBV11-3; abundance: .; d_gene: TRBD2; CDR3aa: CASSPSSGGTDTQYF; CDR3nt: TGTGCCAGCAGCCCTTCTAGCGGGGGGACAGATACGCAGTATTTT
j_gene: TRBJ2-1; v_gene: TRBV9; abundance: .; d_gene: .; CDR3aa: CASSVPSAYNEQFF; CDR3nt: TGTGCCAGCAGCGTACCTTCGGCCTACAATGAGCAGTTCTTC
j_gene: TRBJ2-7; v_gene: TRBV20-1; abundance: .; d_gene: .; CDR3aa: CSAGTGSHEQYF; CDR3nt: TGCAGTGCTGGGACGGGGAGCCACGAGCAGTACTTC